The clone carrying this T cell receptor beta chain occurred many times. V dropped 5 bases and J dropped 7 bases, with 11 bases sitting between them. The CDR3 sequence is 12 residues long. Germline lookup yields CDR1 SGHTA and CDR2 FQGNSA. TCRdb ran MiXCR on the reads and lists one entry per CDR3 protein. The sample yields under 150,000 distinct CDR3 sequences, approximately 9.2% seen once. The source of the sample is a study of T cell repertoires in cytomegalovirus infection. Specimen: PBMCs. V usage is TRBV7-2 and J usage is TRBJ1-2; D uncertain. The TCR originated in a human donor in good health (CMV status not recorded). Some clones in this sample may be carry-over from other donors' samples. The CDR3 here is CASSPRTSGYTF. The CDR3 DNA is TGTGCCAGCAGCCCCCGCACTTCTGGCTACACCTTC. Full variable domain (remainder filled in from reference TRBV7-2 and TRBJ1-2): GAGVSQSPSNKVTEKGKDVELRCDPISGHTALYWYRQSLGQGLEFLIYFQGNSAPDKSGLPSDRFSAERTGGSVSTLTIQRTQQEDSAVYLCASSPRTSGYTFGSGTRLTVV.